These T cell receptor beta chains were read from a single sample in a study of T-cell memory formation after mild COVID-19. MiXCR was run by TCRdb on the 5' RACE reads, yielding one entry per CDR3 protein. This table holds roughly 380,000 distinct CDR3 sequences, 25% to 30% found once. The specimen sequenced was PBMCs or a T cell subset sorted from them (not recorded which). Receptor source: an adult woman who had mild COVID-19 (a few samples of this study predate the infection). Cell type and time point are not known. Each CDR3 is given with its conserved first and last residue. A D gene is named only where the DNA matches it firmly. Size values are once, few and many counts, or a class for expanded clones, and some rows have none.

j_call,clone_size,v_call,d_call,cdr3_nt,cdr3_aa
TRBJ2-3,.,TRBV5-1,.,TGCGCCAGCAGCTTGGCCTTGCGGGGTCCGGCAGATACGCAGTATTTT,CASSLALRGPADTQYF
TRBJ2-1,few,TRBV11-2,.,TGTGCCAGCAGCTTAGCCTACGGGCCGGGGACTGAGCAGTTCTTC,CASSLAYGPGTEQFF
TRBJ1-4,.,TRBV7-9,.,TGTGCCAGCAGCCCCTTCGACCTCGGGTACACCTTTGAAAAACTGTTTTTT,CASSPFDLGYTFEKLFF
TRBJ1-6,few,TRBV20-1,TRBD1,TGCAGTGCCCTGGGACAGGGAAATTCACCCCTCCACTTT,CSALGQGNSPLHF
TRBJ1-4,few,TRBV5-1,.,TGCGCCAGCAGCTTGGACCCGGGTATTGATGAAAAACTGTTTTTT,CASSLDPGIDEKLFF
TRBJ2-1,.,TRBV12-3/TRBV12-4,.,TGTGCCAGCAGCTTGCAGGGGGGGATTTCCAATGAGCAGTTCTTC,CASSLQGGISNEQFF
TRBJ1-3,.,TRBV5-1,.,TGCGCCAGCAGCTTGGATGATCAGGGGATCGGAAACACCATATATTTT,CASSLDDQGIGNTIYF
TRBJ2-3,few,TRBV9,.,TGTGCCAGCAGCGTAGGAATCCGGGGGGCAACAGATACGCAGTATTTT,CASSVGIRGATDTQYF
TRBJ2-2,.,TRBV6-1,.,TGTGCCAGCAGCGTTGACAGGAGCCTCGGCGGGGAGCTGTTTTTT,CASSVDRSLGGELFF
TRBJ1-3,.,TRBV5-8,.,TGTGCCAGCAGCTCAGGACAGAGTCTCTCTGGAAACACCATATATTTT,CASSSGQSLSGNTIYF
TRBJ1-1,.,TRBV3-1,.,TGTGCCAGCAGCCAAGATCAGGGAGCTTTCTTT,CASSQDQGAFF
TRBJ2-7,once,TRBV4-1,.,TGCGCCAGCAGCCAAGGAGCCTTCTCCTACGAGCAGTACTTC,CASSQGAFSYEQYF
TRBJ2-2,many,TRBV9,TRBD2,TGTGCCAGCAGCAACAGGGCGGGAGGGGCGTCCGGGGAGCTGTTTTTT,CASSNRAGGASGELFF
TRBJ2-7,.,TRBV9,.,TGTGCCAGCAGCGTAGGTACCCCCTACGAGCAGTACTTC,CASSVGTPYEQYF
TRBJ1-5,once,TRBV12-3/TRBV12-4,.,TGTGCCAGCAGTTTTGAGGGCCGAGCGCACCAGCCCCAGCATTTT,CASSFEGRAHQPQHF
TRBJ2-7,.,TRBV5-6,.,TGTGCCAGCAGCCGAGGTAGGCAACGCCATGCCTACGAGCAGTACTTC,CASSRGRQRHAYEQYF
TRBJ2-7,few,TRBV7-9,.,TGTGCCAGCAACTCACTTCCGAGCTACGAGCAGTACTTC,CASNSLPSYEQYF
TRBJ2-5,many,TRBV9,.,TGTGCCAGCAGCGTCGGCACTTTAGGGGAGACCCAGTACTTC,CASSVGTLGETQYF
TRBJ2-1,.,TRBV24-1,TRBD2,TGTGCCACCAGTGATTACGCGACTAGCGGCTACAATGAGCAGTTCTTC,CATSDYATSGYNEQFF
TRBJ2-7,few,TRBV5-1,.,TGCGCCAGCAGCTTTAGGGACTCCTTGCAGCAGTACTTC,CASSFRDSLQQYF
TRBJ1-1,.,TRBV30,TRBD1,TGTGCCTGGAGTGTACTGGGGACAGGGAGCGCTGAAGCTTTCTTT,CAWSVLGTGSAEAFF
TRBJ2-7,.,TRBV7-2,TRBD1,TGTGCCAGCAGCTTAGTGATGGGACAGGGTACCAACGAGCAGTACTTC,CASSLVMGQGTNEQYF
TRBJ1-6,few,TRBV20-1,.,TGCAGTGCTAGGGGGACTTCCATAGCCCTCCACTTT,CSARGTSIALHF
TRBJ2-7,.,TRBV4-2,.,TGTGCCAGCAGCCAGGGGTGGGACTCCTACGAGCAGTACTTC,CASSQGWDSYEQYF
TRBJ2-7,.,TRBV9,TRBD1,TGTGCCAGCAGCGTTAGACAGGGGGCTTACGAGCAGTACTTC,CASSVRQGAYEQYF
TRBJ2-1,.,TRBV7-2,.,TGTGCCAGCAGCGCATCAACCCTAGCGAACGGTCGCAATGAGCAGTTCTTC,CASSASTLANGRNEQFF
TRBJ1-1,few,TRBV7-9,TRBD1,TGTGCCAGCAGCGCGGTACAGGGGAGTCGGTCCGAAGCTTTCTTT,CASSAVQGSRSEAFF
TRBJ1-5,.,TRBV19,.,TGTGCCAGTAGCGTTGGATCAGGAGTCAATCAGCCCCAGCATTTT,CASSVGSGVNQPQHF
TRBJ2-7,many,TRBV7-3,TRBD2,TGTGCCAGCAGCTTAAGGCGGGGGGGACCCTACGAGCAGTACTTC,CASSLRRGGPYEQYF
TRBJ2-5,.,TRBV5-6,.,TGTGCCAGCAGCTTGTACGGGACCCAGTACTTC,CASSLYGTQYF
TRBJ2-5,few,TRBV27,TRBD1,TGTGCCAGCAGTTTATTAGCAAGGGGGCTTGAGACCCAGTACTTC,CASSLLARGLETQYF
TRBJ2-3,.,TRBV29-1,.,TGCAGCGTTGCGGGCCCCACAGATACGCAGTATTTT,CSVAGPTDTQYF
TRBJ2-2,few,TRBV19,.,TGTGCCAGTAGTACCCGATACGGGGAGCTGTTTTTT,CASSTRYGELFF
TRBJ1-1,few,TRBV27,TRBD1,TGTGCCAGCAGGGGGAACAGGGGTAACACTGAAGCTTTCTTT,CASRGNRGNTEAFF
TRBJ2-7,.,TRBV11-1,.,TGTGCCAGCAGCCCTAACATCTACGAGCAGTACTTC,CASSPNIYEQYF
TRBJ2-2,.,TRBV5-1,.,TGCGCCAGCAGCTTGGATGGGGAGGCGAACACCGGGGAGCTGTTTTTT,CASSLDGEANTGELFF
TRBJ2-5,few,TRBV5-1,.,TGCGCCAGCAGCCCACTCGGGACTGAACAAGAGACCCAGTACTTC,CASSPLGTEQETQYF
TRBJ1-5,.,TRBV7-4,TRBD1,TGTGCCAGCAGCCTACCGGGACAGGGAAACCGACAGCCCCAGCATTTT,CASSLPGQGNRQPQHF
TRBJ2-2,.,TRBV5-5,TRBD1,TGTGCCAGCAGCATACATCAGGGGGCCGACACCGGGGAGCTGTTTTTT,CASSIHQGADTGELFF
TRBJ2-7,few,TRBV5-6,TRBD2,TGTGCCAGCAGGGGACTAGCGGGAGCTTACGAGCAGTACTTC,CASRGLAGAYEQYF
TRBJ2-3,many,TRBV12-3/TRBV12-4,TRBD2,TGTGCCAGCAGTATCCGGACTAGCGGGGCTCCAGATACGCAGTATTTT,CASSIRTSGAPDTQYF
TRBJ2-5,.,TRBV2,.,TGTGCCAGCAGTGAAGCGCAAGCGAGGGAGACCCAGTACTTC,CASSEAQARETQYF
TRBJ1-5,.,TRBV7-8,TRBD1,TGTGCCAGCAGCGTACAGGGGGCGGGTCAGCCCCAGCATTTT,CASSVQGAGQPQHF
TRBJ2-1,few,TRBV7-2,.,TGTGCCAGCAGCTTAGTGGGGGGGCAGAGCTCCTACAATGAGCAGTTCTTC,CASSLVGGQSSYNEQFF
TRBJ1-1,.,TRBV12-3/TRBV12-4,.,TGTGCCAGCAGCCCTGGGGGACCACTTCAAGCTTTCTTT,CASSPGGPLQAFF
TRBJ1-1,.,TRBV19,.,TGTGCCAGTAGTACAATTGGAGGTGCTGAAGCTTTCTTT,CASSTIGGAEAFF
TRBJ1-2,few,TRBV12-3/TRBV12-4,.,TGTGCCAGCAGGCGAGACAGCTATGGCTACACCTTC,CASRRDSYGYTF
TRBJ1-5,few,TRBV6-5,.,TGTGCCAGCAGTGTACATACGGAACAGCCCCAGCATTTT,CASSVHTEQPQHF